The entry below gives a single T cell receptor beta chain sequence along with its context. This sample stems from a study of T cell changes during pregnancy in multiple sclerosis. Clones were read by immunoSEQ multiplex PCR, and TCRdb kept only the in-frame ones, dropping some. The table shows 35,000 or so clones, with approximately 89% occurring only once. V shed 2 bases and J 6 bases; nucleotides not matched to a gene: 7. The CDR3 totals 14 residues. Germline V gives CDR1 SGHRS, CDR2 YFSETQ. This sample comprised CD8+ T cells from peripheral blood mononuclear cells, obtained in the third trimester of pregnancy. J is TRBJ2-7 and V is TRBV5-1, with 8 bases fitting TRBD1. The TCR was taken from a female donor with multiple sclerosis, enrolled in a pregnancy study. CDR3 region: CASSLRTGLFEQYF. The CDR3 DNA sequence: TGCGCCAGCAGCTTAAGGACAGGGTTATTCGAGCAGTACTTC.